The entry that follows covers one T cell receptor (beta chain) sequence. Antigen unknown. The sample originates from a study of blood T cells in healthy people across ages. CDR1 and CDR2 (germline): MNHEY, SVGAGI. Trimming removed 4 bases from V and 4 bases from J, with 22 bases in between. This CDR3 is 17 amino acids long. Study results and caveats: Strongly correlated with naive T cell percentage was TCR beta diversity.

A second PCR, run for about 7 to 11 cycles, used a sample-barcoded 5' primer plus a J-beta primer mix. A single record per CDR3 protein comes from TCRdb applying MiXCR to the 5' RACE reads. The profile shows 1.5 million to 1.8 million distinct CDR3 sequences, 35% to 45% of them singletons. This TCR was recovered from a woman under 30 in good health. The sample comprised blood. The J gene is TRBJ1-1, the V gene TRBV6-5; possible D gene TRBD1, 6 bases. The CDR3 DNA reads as TGTGCCAGCAGTTCCTTGGCGGGGGGAGACAGGTTCACTGAAGCTTTCTTT. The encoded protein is CASSSLAGGDRFTEAFF.